This record covers a single TCR beta chain. Using immunoSEQ multiplex PCR, the repertoire was profiled, and TCRdb retains in-frame clones only, with some absent. The sample has fewer than 65,000 clones; 90% to 95% are singletons. The data derive from a study of OX40 agonist ivuxolimab in advanced cancers. V lost 3 bases and J lost 0, with 14 bases in between. The CDR3 has 16 residues. Germline V gives CDR1 LNHDA, CDR2 SQIVND (reference sequence). The clonotype originates from an adult with an advanced solid tumor such as melanoma, head and neck, liver or kidney cancer. The starting material was CD4+ or CD8+ T cells sorted from blood, obtained in a trial of the OX40 agonist ivuxolimab. The chain joins TRBV19 to TRBJ1-1; no firm D call. CDR3 protein: CASSIVGRPMNTEAFF. DNA for the CDR3: TGTGCCAGTAGTATTGTCGGGCGCCCAATGAACACTGAAGCTTTCTTT.